The sequence of this T cell receptor beta chain was determined in a study of regulatory and conventional T cells in RAG deficiency. The CDR3 covers 16 residues. Germline V gene lookup returns CDR1 GTSNPN and CDR2 SVGIG (reference sequence). The J segment lost 5 bases and the V segment lost 3 bases, leaving 12 bases of the junction unmatched. The method was immunoSEQ multiplex PCR; TCRdb's version includes in-frame clones alone and lacks a portion of them. The sample lists roughly 30,000 clones, 90% to 97% occurring once. Genomic DNA came from blood conventional CD4+ T cells gated CD25-low CD127-high. Another study also made use of these data, one on regulatory T cells. That paper adds: Primers: 52 TRBV forward and 13 TRBJ reverse.

The rearrangement uses TRBV30 and TRBJ2-5, with TRBD1 matching over 10 bases. The receptor was derived from a human donor in good health. Specimen: CD25- CD4+ T cells sorted from blood. The CDR3 sequence is CAWRHIRDRGRETQYF. CDR3 DNA sequence: TGTGCCTGGAGACATATCCGGGACAGGGGCCGGGAGACCCAGTACTTC.